The next 9 T cell receptor beta chains were all read from a single sample in a study of CD8+CD57+ T cells in acquired aplastic anemia. TCR beta VDJ and CDR3 profiles were obtained from a genomic DNA template. TCRdb re-derived calls from the reads in MiXCR, one entry per CDR3 protein. The table lists roughly 180,000 distinct CDR3 sequences, 45% to 60% of them singletons. All sequencing subjects had displayed CD8+CD57+ cell expansion on flow cytometry. The sample was sorted CD4+, CD8+, or CD8+CD57+ T cells (not recorded which) from PBMCs. The receptor set was obtained from a human donor with aplastic anemia.

This chain links TRBV4-1 with TRBJ1-6, with no clear D. V was pared by 0 bases and J by 13 bases, with 16 bases between. The CDR3 runs to 15 residues. Germline CDR1 reads MGHRA; CDR2 reads YSYEKL. The CDR3 sequence is CASSQDEANPYPLHF. For the CDR3, the DNA is TGCGCCAGCAGCCAAGATGAGGCGAACCCTTATCCCCTCCACTTT.

This chain connects TRBV20-1 to TRBJ1-2; TRBD1 is a possible D gene (5 bases). The CDR3 spans 14 residues. Germline CDR1 reads DFQATT; CDR2 reads SNEGSKA (reference sequence). In nucleotides, the CDR3 is TGCAGCGCGGGGGGGACCGCTTCTAACTATGGCTACACCTTC. Encoded protein: CSAGGTASNYGYTF.

The rearrangement links TRBV7-2 to TRBJ2-7; 7 positions match TRBD1. In germline, CDR1 is SGHTA, CDR2 FQGNSA. The CDR3 runs 13 residues. The ends lost 5 bases at V and 2 bases at J; junction bases unmatched: 3. CDR3 protein: CASSGDRAYEQYF. As DNA, the CDR3 is TGTGCCAGCAGCGGGGACAGAGCCTACGAGCAGTACTTC.

This clonotype has just a few counts. This chain joins TRBV10-3 and TRBJ1-1; D gene unclear. Germline values: CDR1 ENHRY, CDR2 SYGVKD. V lost 0 bases to trimming and J lost 6 bases, with 11 bases between them. The CDR3 totals 14 residues. CDR3 amino acids: CAISESPRLAEAFF. DNA of the CDR3: TGTGCCATCAGTGAGTCGCCCAGGTTAGCTGAAGCTTTCTTT.

This clonotype was seen at least ten times. The chain uses TRBV19 and TRBJ1-1; tentatively, D is TRBD1 (5 bases). The CDR3 is made up of 17 amino acids. The germline V gene encodes CDR1 LNHDA and CDR2 SQIVND (reference sequence). Trimming shortened V by 3 bases and J by 0 bases, and 17 bases separated the two germline ends. The CDR3: CASSISGTNLMNTEAFF. The CDR3, as DNA: TGTGCCAGTAGTATCTCCGGGACCAATTTAATGAACACTGAAGCTTTCTTT.

This clonotype was observed at least ten times. The V and J genes are TRBV2 and TRBJ1-1; D gene uncertain. The V and J ends lost 2 bases and 1 base respectively, with 8 bases between them. Germline V gives CDR1 SNHLY, CDR2 FYNNEI. The CDR3 has 14 amino acids. CDR3 bases: TGTGCCAGCAGTGAAAGGGCGGCGAACACTGAAGCTTTCTTT. Its translation: CASSERAANTEAFF.

The CDR3 here is CSVAGTSEAFF. Here the CDR3 DNA reads TGCAGCGTTGCAGGGACGTCCGAAGCTTTCTTT. The chain carries TRBV29-1 and TRBJ1-1; D possibly corresponds to TRBD1 (5 bases). V was pared by 4 bases and J by 8 bases, with 11 bases between. This CDR3 has 11 residues. From germline, CDR1 is SQVTM and CDR2 ANQGSEA.

This clonotype was seen at least ten times. The chain recombines TRBV7-9 with TRBJ2-3, with TRBD1 identical over 8 bases. With V trimmed by 7 bases and J by 5 bases, 8 bases remained unmatched. Per germline, CDR1 SEHNR and CDR2 FQNEAQ (reference sequence). This CDR3 is 14 amino acids long. This chain's CDR3 is CASTPQGAVDTQYF. In DNA form, the CDR3 reads TGTGCCAGCACCCCTCAGGGGGCCGTAGATACGCAGTATTTT.

This clonotype has at least ten counts. V usage is TRBV12-3 or TRBV12-4 and J usage is TRBJ1-5; TRBD1 agrees at 10 bases. The CDR3 spans 15 residues. Losses at the gene ends were 5 bases for V and 3 bases for J; bases not matched to a gene: 4. The DNA of the CDR3 is TGTGCCAGCAGTCCTGGGACAGGGGACAATCAGCCCCAGCATTTT. It encodes CASSPGTGDNQPQHF.